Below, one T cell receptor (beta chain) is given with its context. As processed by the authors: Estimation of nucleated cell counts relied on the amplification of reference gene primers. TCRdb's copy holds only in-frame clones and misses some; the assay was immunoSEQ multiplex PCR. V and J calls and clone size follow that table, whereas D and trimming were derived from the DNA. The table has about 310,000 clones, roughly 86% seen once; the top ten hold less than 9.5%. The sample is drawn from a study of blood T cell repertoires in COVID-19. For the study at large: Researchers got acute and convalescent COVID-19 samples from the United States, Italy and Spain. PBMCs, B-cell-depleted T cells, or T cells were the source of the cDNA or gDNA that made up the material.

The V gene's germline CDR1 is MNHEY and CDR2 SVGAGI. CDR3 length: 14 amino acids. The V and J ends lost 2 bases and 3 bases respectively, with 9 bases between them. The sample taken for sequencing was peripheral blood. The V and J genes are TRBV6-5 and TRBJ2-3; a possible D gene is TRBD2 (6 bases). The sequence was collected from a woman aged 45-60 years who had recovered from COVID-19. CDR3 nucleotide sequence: TGTGCCAGCAGTTACCGTCTAGCGACAGATACGCAGTATTTT. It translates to CASSYRLATDTQYF.